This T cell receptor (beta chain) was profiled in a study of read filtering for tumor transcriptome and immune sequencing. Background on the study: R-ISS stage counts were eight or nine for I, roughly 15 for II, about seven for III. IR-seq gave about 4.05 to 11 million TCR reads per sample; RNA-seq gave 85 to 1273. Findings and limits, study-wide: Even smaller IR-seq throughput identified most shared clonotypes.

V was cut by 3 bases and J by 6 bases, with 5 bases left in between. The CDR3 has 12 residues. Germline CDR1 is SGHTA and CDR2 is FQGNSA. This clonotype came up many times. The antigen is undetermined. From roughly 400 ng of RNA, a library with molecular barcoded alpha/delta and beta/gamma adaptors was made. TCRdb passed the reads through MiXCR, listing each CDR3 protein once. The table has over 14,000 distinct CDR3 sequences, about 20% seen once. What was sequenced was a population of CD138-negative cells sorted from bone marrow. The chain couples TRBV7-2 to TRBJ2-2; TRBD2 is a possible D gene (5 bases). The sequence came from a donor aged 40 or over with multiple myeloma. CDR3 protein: CASSLRAGELFF. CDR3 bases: TGTGCCAGCAGCTTGCGGGCCGGGGAGCTGTTTTTT.